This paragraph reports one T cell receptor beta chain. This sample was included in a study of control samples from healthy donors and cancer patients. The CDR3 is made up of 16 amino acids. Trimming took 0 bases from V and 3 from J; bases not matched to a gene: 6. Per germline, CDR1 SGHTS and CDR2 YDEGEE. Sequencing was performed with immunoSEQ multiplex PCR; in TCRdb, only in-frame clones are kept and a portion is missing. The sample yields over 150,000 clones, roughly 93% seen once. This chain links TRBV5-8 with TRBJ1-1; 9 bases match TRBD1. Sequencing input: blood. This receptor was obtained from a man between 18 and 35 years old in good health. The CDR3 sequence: CASSLDGTGSDTEAFF. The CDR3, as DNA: TGTGCCAGCAGCTTGGATGGGACAGGGTCCGACACTGAAGCTTTCTTT.